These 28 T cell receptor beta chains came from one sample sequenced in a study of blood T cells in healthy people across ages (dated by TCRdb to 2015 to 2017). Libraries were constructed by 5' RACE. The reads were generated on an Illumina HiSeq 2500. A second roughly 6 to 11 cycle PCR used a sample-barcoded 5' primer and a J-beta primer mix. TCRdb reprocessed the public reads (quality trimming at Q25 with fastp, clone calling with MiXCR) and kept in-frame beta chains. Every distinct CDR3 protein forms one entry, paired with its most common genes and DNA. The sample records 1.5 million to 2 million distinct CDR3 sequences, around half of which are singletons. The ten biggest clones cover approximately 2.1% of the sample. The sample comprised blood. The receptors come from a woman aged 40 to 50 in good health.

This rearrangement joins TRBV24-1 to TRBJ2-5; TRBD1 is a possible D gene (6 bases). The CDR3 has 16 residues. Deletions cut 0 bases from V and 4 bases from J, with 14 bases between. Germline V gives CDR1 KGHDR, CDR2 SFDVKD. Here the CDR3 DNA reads TGTGCCACCAGTGATTTGGGTCTGGACAGTTCAGAGACCCAGTACTTC. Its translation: CATSDLGLDSSETQYF.

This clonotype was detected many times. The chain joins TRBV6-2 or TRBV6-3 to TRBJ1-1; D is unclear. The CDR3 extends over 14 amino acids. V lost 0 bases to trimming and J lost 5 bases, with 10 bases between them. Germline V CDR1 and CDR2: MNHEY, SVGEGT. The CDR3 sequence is CASSYSSMGTEAFF. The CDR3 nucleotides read TGTGCCAGCAGTTACTCGAGCATGGGGACTGAAGCTTTCTTT.

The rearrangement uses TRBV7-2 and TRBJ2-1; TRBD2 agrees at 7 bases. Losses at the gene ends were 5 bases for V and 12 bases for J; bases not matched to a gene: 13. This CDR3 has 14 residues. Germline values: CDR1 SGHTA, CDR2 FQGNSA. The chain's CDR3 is CASSPPIQAGVQFF. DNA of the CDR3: TGTGCCAGCAGCCCCCCGATTCAGGCGGGAGTGCAGTTCTTC.

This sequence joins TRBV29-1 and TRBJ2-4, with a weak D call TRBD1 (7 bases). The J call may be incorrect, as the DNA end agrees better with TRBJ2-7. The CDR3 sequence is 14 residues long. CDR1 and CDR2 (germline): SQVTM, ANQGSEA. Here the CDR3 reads CSVDLVSGGLEQYF. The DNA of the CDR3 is TGCAGCGTTGATTTGGTTTCAGGGGGACTCGAGCAGTACTTC.

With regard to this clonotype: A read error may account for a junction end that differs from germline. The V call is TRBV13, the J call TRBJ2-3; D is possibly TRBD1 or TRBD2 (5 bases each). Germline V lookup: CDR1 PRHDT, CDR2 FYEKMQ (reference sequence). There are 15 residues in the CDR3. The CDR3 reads CTSSGQGFHTDTQYF. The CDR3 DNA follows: TGTACCAGCAGCGGCCAGGGATTCCACACAGACACGCAGTATTTT.

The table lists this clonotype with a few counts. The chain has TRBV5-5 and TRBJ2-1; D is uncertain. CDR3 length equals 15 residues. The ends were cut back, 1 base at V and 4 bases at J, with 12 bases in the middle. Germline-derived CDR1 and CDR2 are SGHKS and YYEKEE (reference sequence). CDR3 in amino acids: CASSLLAFTYNEQFF. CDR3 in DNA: TGTGCCAGCAGCTTGTTGGCCTTCACTTACAATGAGCAGTTCTTC.

The CDR3 here is CASSTYSETQYF. CDR3 nucleotides: TGCGCCAGCAGCACCTACTCAGAGACCCAGTACTTC. V is TRBV5-1 and J is TRBJ2-5; D not certain. Germline-derived CDR1 and CDR2 are SGHRS and YFSETQ. The CDR3 loop spans 12 amino acids. The V end lost 4 bases, the J end lost 4 bases, and 8 bases lay between the germline ends.

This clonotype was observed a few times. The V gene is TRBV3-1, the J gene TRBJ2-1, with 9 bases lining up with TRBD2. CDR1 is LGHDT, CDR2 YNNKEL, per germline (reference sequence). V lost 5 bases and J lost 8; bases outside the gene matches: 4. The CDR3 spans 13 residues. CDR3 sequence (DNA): TGTGCCAGCAGCGCGGGGGGGCTCGATGAGCAGTTCTTC. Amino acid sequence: CASSAGGLDEQFF.

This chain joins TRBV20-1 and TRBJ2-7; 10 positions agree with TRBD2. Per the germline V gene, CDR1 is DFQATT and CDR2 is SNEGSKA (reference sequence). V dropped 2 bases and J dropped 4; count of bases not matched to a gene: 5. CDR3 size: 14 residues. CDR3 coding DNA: TGCAGTGCTAGAAGCGGGGGGGCACGTTACGAGCAGTACTTC. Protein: CSARSGGARYEQYF.

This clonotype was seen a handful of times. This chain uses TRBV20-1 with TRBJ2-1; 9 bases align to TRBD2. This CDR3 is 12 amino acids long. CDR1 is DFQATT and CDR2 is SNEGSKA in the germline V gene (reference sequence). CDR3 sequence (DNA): TGCGGGGTAGCGGGGGTATACAATGAGCAGTTCTTC. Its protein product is CGVAGVYNEQFF.

CDR3 sequence: CASSNTGDSPLHF. As DNA, the CDR3 is TGTGCCAGCAGTAATACAGGGGATTCACCCCTCCACTTT. The chain carries TRBV6-5 and TRBJ1-6; 7 nucleotides line up with TRBD1. Losses at the gene ends were 5 bases for V and 8 bases for J; bases not matched to a gene: 3. The CDR3 runs 13 residues. Germline loops: CDR1 MNHEY, CDR2 SVGAGI.

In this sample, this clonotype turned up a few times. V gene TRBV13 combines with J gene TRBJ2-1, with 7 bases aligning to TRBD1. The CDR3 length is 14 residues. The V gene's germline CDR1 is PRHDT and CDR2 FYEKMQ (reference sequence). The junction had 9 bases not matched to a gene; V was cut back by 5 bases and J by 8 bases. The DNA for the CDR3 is TGTGCCAGCAGCCCCGAGAGGGGGCGGTATGAGCAGTTCTTC. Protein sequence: CASSPERGRYEQFF.

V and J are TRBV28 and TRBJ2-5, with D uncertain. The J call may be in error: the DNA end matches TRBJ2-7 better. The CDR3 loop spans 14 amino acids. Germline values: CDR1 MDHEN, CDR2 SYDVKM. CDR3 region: CASSPAMGNNEQYF. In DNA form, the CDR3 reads TGTGCCAGCAGTCCGGCGATGGGGAATAACGAGCAGTACTTC.

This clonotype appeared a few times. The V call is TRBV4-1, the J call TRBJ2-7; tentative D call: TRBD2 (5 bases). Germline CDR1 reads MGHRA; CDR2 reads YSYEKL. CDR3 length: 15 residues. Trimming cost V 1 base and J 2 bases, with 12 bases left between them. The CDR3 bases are TGCGCCAGCAGCCAAGGAAACGACGGGACCTACGAGCAGTACTTC. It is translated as CASSQGNDGTYEQYF.

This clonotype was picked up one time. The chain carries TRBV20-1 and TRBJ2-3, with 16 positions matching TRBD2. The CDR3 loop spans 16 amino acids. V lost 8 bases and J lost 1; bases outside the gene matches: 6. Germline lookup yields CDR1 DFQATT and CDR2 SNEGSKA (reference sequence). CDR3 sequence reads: CSSGLAGGLRTDTQYF. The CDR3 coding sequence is TGCAGTTCGGGACTAGCGGGGGGGCTTCGCACAGATACGCAGTATTTT.

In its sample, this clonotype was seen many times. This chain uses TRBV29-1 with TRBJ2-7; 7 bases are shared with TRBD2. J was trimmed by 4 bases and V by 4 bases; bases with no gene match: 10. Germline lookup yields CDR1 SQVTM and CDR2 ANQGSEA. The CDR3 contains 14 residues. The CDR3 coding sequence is TGCAGCGTTGTGATGGGGGGGGATTGGTACGAGCAGTACTTC. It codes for CSVVMGGDWYEQYF.

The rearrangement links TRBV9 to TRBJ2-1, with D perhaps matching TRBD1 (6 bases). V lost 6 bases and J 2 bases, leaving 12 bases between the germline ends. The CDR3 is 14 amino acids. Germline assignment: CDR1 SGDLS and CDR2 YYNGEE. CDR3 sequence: CASTPGGTYNEQFF. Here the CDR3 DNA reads TGTGCCAGCACCCCTGGGGGCACCTACAATGAGCAGTTCTTC.

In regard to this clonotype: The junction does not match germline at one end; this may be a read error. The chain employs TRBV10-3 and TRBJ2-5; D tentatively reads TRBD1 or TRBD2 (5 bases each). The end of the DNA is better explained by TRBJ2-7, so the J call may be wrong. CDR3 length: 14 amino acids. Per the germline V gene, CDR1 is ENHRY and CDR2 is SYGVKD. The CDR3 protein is CAIGEGTVTYEQYF. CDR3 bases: TGTGCCATCGGTGAAGGGACGGTAACCTACGAGCAGTACTTC.

CDR3 in amino acids: CASSSRTSSSYNSPLHF. The CDR3, as DNA: TGTGCCAGCAGTTCCAGGACGTCAAGCTCCTATAATTCACCCCTCCACTTT. This chain links TRBV6-5 with TRBJ1-6; the D is unclear. This CDR3 has 17 amino acids. The V end was cut by 4 bases, the J end by 0 bases, with 13 bases between. Germline V lookup: CDR1 MNHEY, CDR2 SVGAGI.

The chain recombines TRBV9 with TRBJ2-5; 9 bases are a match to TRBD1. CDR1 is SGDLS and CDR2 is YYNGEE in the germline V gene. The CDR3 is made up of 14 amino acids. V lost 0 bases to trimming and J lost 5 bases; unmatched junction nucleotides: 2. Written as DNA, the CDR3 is TGTGCCAGCAGCGTAGTCGACAGGGGGGAGACCCAGTACTTC. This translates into CASSVVDRGETQYF.

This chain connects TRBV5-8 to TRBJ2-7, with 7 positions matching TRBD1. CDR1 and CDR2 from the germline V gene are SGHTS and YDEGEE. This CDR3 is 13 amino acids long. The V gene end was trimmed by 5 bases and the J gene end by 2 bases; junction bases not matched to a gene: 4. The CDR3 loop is CASRLTGPYEQYF. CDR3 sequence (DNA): TGTGCCAGCAGACTGACAGGGCCCTACGAGCAGTACTTC.

This CDR3 reads CASSNPGAQTSGGAFNTDTQYF. CDR3 bases: TGTGCCAGCAGCAACCCCGGAGCCCAGACTAGCGGGGGAGCCTTTAACACAGATACGCAGTATTTT. The chain is built from TRBV9 and TRBJ2-3; 12 bases line up with TRBD2. Germline-derived CDR1 and CDR2 are SGDLS and YYNGEE. V shed 4 bases and J 2 bases; nucleotides not matched to a gene: 23. The CDR3 extends over 22 amino acids.

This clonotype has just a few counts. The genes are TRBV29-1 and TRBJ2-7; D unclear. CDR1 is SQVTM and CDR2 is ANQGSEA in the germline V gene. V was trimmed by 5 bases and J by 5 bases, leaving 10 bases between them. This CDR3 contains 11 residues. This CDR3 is CSVRVAHEQYF. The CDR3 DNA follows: TGCAGCGTTCGGGTGGCGCACGAGCAGTACTTC.

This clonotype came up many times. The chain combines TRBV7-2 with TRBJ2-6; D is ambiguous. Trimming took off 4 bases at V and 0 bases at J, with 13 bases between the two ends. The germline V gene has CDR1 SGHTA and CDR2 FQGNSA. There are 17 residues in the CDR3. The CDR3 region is CASSSRYRSSGANVLTF. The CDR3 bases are TGTGCCAGCAGCTCAAGGTATAGGAGCTCTGGGGCCAACGTCCTGACTTTC.

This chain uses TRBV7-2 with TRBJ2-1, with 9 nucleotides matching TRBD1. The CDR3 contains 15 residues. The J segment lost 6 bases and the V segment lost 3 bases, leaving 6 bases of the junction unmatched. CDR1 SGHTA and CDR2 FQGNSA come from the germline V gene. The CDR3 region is CASSFDGTGPNEQFF. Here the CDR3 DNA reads TGTGCCAGCAGCTTCGACGGGACAGGGCCCAATGAGCAGTTCTTC. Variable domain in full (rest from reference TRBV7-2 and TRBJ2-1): GAGVSQSPSNKVTEKGKDVELRCDPISGHTALYWYRQSLGQGLEFLIYFQGNSAPDKSGLPSDRFSAERTGGSVSTLTIQRTQQEDSAVYLCASSFDGTGPNEQFFGPGTRLTVL.

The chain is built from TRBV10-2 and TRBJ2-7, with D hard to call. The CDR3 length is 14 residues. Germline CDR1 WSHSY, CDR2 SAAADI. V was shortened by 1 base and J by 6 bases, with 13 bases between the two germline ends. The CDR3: CASSELGSHGEQYF. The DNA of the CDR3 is TGCGCCAGCAGTGAGTTGGGGTCCCACGGCGAGCAGTACTTC.

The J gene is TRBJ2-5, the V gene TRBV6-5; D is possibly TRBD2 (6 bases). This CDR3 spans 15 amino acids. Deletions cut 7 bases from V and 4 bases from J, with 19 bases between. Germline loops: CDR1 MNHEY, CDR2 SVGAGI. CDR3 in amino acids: CASTKLTGTSETQYF. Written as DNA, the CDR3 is TGTGCCAGCACTAAACTTACCGGGACTTCAGAGACCCAGTACTTC.

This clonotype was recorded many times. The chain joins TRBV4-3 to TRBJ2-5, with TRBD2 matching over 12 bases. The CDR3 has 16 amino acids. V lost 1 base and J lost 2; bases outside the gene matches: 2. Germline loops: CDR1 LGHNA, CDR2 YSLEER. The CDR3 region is CASSQGTSGVQETQYF. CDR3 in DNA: TGCGCCAGCAGCCAAGGGACTAGCGGGGTTCAAGAGACCCAGTACTTC.